Each of the 28 T cell receptor beta chains below was sequenced from the same sample in a study of shared clonotypes between healthy human individuals. TCRdb's table, derived via immunoSEQ multiplex PCR, lists solely in-frame clones and lacks some. The sample lists roughly 850,000 clones, approximately 97% occurring once. CD8 cells regarded as naive lacked CD45RO, were positively chosen for CCR7, and omitted terminally differentiated effector memory CD45RA+ cells. Sequenced material: naive CD8+ T cells sorted from blood. These receptors all come from a man aged 25 to 45 in good health.

Details on this clone: Distinct nucleotide sequences in the sample also encode this CDR3. The chain has TRBV28 and TRBJ2-3; D is uncertain. Trimming removed 5 bases from V and 2 bases from J, with 2 bases in between. CDR3 size: 11 residues. CDR1 and CDR2 (germline): MDHEN, SYDVKM. DNA of the CDR3: TGTGCCAGCAGTCCCACAGATACGCAGTATTTT. Residues: CASSPTDTQYF. Full variable domain (outside the CDR3, taken from reference TRBV28 and TRBJ2-3): DVKVTQSSRYLVKRTGEKVFLECVQDMDHENMFWYRQDPGLGLRLIYFSYDVKMKEKGDIPEGYSVSREKKERFSLILESASTNQTSMYLCASSPTDTQYFGPGTRLTVL.

J is TRBJ2-7 and V is TRBV7-9; D may correspond to TRBD1 or TRBD2 (5 bases each). Germline V gives CDR1 SEHNR, CDR2 FQNEAQ (reference sequence). V gave up 6 bases and J gave up 3 bases, with 18 bases separating them. The CDR3 has 15 amino acids. Here the CDR3 DNA reads TGTGCCAGCAGTCCGGGCAGGGAGAGGGTCTACGAGCAGTACTTC. This encodes CASSPGRERVYEQYF.

The J gene is TRBJ2-7, the V gene TRBV11-2; D tentatively fits TRBD1 or TRBD2 (5 bases each). Trimming pared 5 bases from V and 2 bases from J, leaving 13 bases between. The V gene's germline CDR1 is SGHAT and CDR2 FQNNGV. The CDR3 length is 14 residues. The CDR3 sequence: CASSPGIGAYEQYF. The CDR3 DNA is TGTGCCAGCAGCCCCGGGATAGGGGCCTACGAGCAGTACTTC.

The chain carries TRBV7-9 and TRBJ1-1; D unresolved. Deletions cut 5 bases from V and 4 bases from J, with 14 bases between. This CDR3 has 14 residues. From germline, CDR1 is SEHNR and CDR2 FQNEAQ (reference sequence). The DNA of the CDR3 is TGTGCCAGCAGCCCTTATGGGAGTGTCACTGAAGCTTTCTTT. Residues: CASSPYGSVTEAFF. Complete variable domain (other parts from reference TRBV7-9 and TRBJ1-1): DTGVSQNPRHKITKRGQNVTFRCDPISEHNRLYWYRQTLGQGPEFLTYFQNEAQLEKSRLLSDRFSAERPKGSFSTLEIQRTEQGDSAMYLCASSPYGSVTEAFFGQGTRLTVV.

This sequence joins TRBV5-1 and TRBJ2-1, with D perhaps TRBD2 (5 bases). CDR1 is SGHRS and CDR2 is YFSETQ in the germline V gene. The CDR3 length is 14 residues. The V end lost 2 bases, the J end lost 8 bases, and 14 bases lay between the germline ends. The CDR3 sequence is CASSFITGKDEQFF. In DNA, the CDR3 is TGCGCCAGCAGCTTTATTACGGGAAAGGATGAGCAGTTCTTC.

The gene calls are TRBV10-2 and TRBJ2-7; 8 bases are shared with TRBD2. The length of the CDR3 is 14 residues. Losses at the gene ends were 11 bases for V and 0 bases for J; bases not matched to a gene: 9. Germline V gives CDR1 WSHSY, CDR2 SAAADI. The CDR3 DNA sequence: TGCGCCGCCAAGACTAGCGAGAGCTCCTACGAGCAGTACTTC. It encodes CAAKTSESSYEQYF.

The chain couples TRBV7-9 to TRBJ2-1; D remains ambiguous. Per germline, CDR1 SEHNR and CDR2 FQNEAQ (reference sequence). The CDR3 consists of 15 residues. The ends were cut back, 3 bases at V and 9 bases at J, with 18 bases in the middle. The CDR3 is CASSFILGRKFEQFF. CDR3 sequence (DNA): TGTGCCAGCAGCTTTATTTTGGGCAGAAAATTTGAGCAGTTCTTC. Drawing the rest from reference TRBV7-9 and TRBJ2-1, the complete variable domain is DTGVSQNPRHKITKRGQNVTFRCDPISEHNRLYWYRQTLGQGPEFLTYFQNEAQLEKSRLLSDRFSAERPKGSFSTLEIQRTEQGDSAMYLCASSFILGRKFEQFFGPGTRLTVL.

The V call is TRBV27, the J call TRBJ2-7; D gene ambiguous. The CDR3 loop spans 12 amino acids. From germline, CDR1 is MNHEY and CDR2 SMNVEV (reference sequence). Trimming cost V 3 bases and J 7 bases, with 10 bases left between them. The CDR3 DNA reads as TGTGCCAGCAGTTTCGGTCATTGGGAGCAGTACTTC. Its protein product is CASSFGHWEQYF.

This chain uses TRBV21-1 with TRBJ1-5; the listed D gene, TRBD1, was not tested against the DNA. TRBV21-1 counts as a pseudogene. The CDR3 runs to 13 residues. The chain's CDR3 is CASSRASNQPQHF. The CDR3 bases are TGTGCCAGCAGCAGGGCAAGCAATCAGCCCCAGCATTTT.

The chain couples TRBV27 to TRBJ2-5; 12 nucleotides match TRBD1. CDR1 and CDR2 (germline): MNHEY, SMNVEV (reference sequence). This CDR3 is built from 16 residues. V gave up 3 bases and J gave up 1 base; unmatched junction bases: 3. The CDR3 loop reads CASSLGQGASQETQYF. CDR3 coding DNA: TGTGCCAGCAGTTTGGGACAGGGGGCATCCCAAGAGACCCAGTACTTC.

The chain recombines TRBV27 with TRBJ2-7; TRBD2 might be the D (6 bases). Deletions cut 5 bases from V and 3 bases from J, with 14 bases between. Per germline, CDR1 MNHEY and CDR2 SMNVEV (reference sequence). The CDR3 totals 14 residues. This chain's CDR3 is CASSPRGTFYEQYF. The CDR3 bases are TGTGCCAGCAGTCCCCGGGGGACGTTCTACGAGCAGTACTTC.

V gene TRBV28 combines with J gene TRBJ2-1; tentatively, D is TRBD1 (6 bases). The CDR3 length is 12 residues. V was pared by 6 bases and J by 12 bases, with 15 bases between. Germline assignment: CDR1 MDHEN and CDR2 SYDVKM. CDR3: CASSRTDKAQFF. As DNA, the CDR3 is TGTGCCAGCAGCCGGACAGATAAGGCGCAGTTCTTC.

V and J are TRBV7-9 and TRBJ1-5; D not certain. CDR3 length: 17 amino acids. Germline CDR1 and CDR2: SEHNR and FQNEAQ (reference sequence). V lost 5 bases, J lost 0 bases, and 17 bases lay in between. The CDR3 DNA is TGTGCCAGCAGCGACTCGAGATACTCATATAGCAATCAGCCCCAGCATTTT. This codes for CASSDSRYSYSNQPQHF.

The chain carries TRBV28 and TRBJ2-1; 10 bases map to TRBD1. The V gene's germline CDR1 is MDHEN and CDR2 SYDVKM. Trimming at V came to 6 bases and at J to 7 bases, leaving 12 bases not matched to a gene. The CDR3 runs 16 residues. CDR3 DNA: TGTGCCAGCAGATCGACCGGGACAGGGGACAAGAATGAGCAGTTCTTC. Translated: CASRSTGTGDKNEQFF.

The chain carries TRBV15 and TRBJ2-7; D is possibly TRBD1 (6 bases). V lost 1 base, J lost 0 bases, and 10 bases lay in between. This CDR3 is 15 amino acids long. The germline gives CDR1 LNHNV, CDR2 YYDKDF (reference sequence). The CDR3: CATSRVQGSSYEQYF. The CDR3 DNA is TGTGCCACCAGCAGAGTGCAGGGGAGCTCCTACGAGCAGTACTTC.

The V and J genes are TRBV7-8 and TRBJ1-2; D unresolved. Germline lookup yields CDR1 SGHVS and CDR2 FQNEAQ. The CDR3 spans 16 residues. The ends were cut back, 2 bases at V and 6 bases at J, with 19 bases in the middle. This CDR3 reads CASSLTASPSHNGYTF. CDR3 coding DNA: TGTGCCAGCAGCTTAACGGCCAGTCCTTCTCATAATGGCTACACCTTC. Supplemented by reference TRBV7-8 and TRBJ1-2, the full variable domain reads GAGVSQSPRYKVAKRGQDVALRCDPISGHVSLFWYQQALGQGPEFLTYFQNEAQLDKSGLPSDRFFAERPEGSVSTLKIQRTQQEDSAVYLCASSLTASPSHNGYTFGSGTRLTVV.

This rearrangement joins TRBV10-1 to TRBJ1-1; the match to TRBD1 covers 10 bases. J lost 4 bases, V lost 3 bases, and 2 bases had no gene match. This CDR3 has 14 residues. Germline CDR1 reads WNHNN; CDR2 reads SYGVQD (reference sequence). The CDR3 DNA follows: TGCGCCAGCAGTGACGGGACAGGGGCCACTGAAGCTTTCTTT. This encodes CASSDGTGATEAFF.

The V gene is TRBV5-5, the J gene TRBJ1-5; TRBD1 matches at 8 bases. Germline lookup yields CDR1 SGHKS and CDR2 YYEKEE (reference sequence). V shed 0 bases, J shed 4 bases, and the junction held 6 bases outside the gene matches. This CDR3 spans 16 amino acids. The CDR3 sequence is CASSLEGQDWNQPQHF. CDR3 nucleotide sequence: TGTGCCAGCAGCTTGGAGGGACAGGATTGGAATCAGCCCCAGCATTTT.

The J gene is TRBJ2-3, the V gene TRBV30; 10 bases are shared with TRBD1. The V gene's germline CDR1 is GTSNPN and CDR2 SVGIG (reference sequence). V lost 2 bases and J lost 5; bases outside the gene matches: 10. The CDR3 loop spans 16 amino acids. For the CDR3, the DNA is TGTGCCTGGAGTACCCCCCGGGACAGGGGTGAAGATACGCAGTATTTT. Translation: CAWSTPRDRGEDTQYF.

The CDR3 DNA reads as TGTGCCAGCAGTACCCTAGGGCCCCCTAAGGACATTCAGTACTTC. It encodes CASSTLGPPKDIQYF. V and J are TRBV2 and TRBJ2-4; the D is unclear. The ends were cut back, 5 bases at V and 8 bases at J, with 19 bases in the middle. The CDR3 spans 15 residues. Per the germline V gene, CDR1 is SNHLY and CDR2 is FYNNEI. Based on the CDR3 plus reference TRBV2 and TRBJ2-4, the full variable domain is EPEVTQTPSHQVTQMGQEVILRCVPISNHLYFYWYRQILGQKVEFLVSFYNNEISEKSEIFDDQFSVERPDGSNFTLKIRSTKLEDSAMYFCASSTLGPPKDIQYFGAGTRLSVL.

The CDR3 loop reads CASSQQSGGSSYEQYF. CDR3 nucleotides: TGCGCCAGCAGCCAACAGAGTGGCGGGAGTAGTTACGAGCAGTACTTC. The chain carries TRBV4-1 and TRBJ2-7, with 7 nucleotides matching TRBD2. The V and J ends lost 2 bases and 4 bases, in that order; junction bases with no gene match: 11. The germline CDR1 and CDR2 sequences are MGHRA and YSYEKL. The CDR3 length is 16 residues.

The sample holds one count of this clone. This chain joins TRBV29-1 and TRBJ2-7; perhaps TRBD1 as D (6 bases). The V end lost 0 bases, the J end lost 3 bases, and 6 bases lay between the germline ends. The CDR3 consists of 12 residues. Germline V gene sequence: CDR1 SQVTM, CDR2 ANQGSEA. The CDR3 DNA sequence: TGCAGCGTTGAAGAGACAGGCTACGAGCAGTACTTC. It specifies CSVEETGYEQYF.

The V and J genes are TRBV29-1 and TRBJ1-3; no clear D gene. Trimming removed 6 bases from V and 0 bases from J, with 9 bases in between. The CDR3 runs to 13 residues. Germline-derived CDR1 and CDR2 are SQVTM and ANQGSEA. The CDR3 sequence: CSVSTRSGNTIYF. The CDR3 DNA sequence: TGCAGCGTATCAACGCGCTCTGGAAACACCATATATTTT.

The chain couples TRBV27 to TRBJ1-5; D not resolved. V lost 1 base and J 0 bases, leaving 10 bases between the germline ends. The CDR3 runs to 16 residues. Germline V gives CDR1 MNHEY, CDR2 SMNVEV (reference sequence). The CDR3 sequence is CASSLYWGNSNQPQHF. In nucleotides, the CDR3 is TGTGCCAGCAGTTTATATTGGGGAAATAGCAATCAGCCCCAGCATTTT.

The chain joins TRBV10-2 to TRBJ1-1; D is unclear. With 3 bases removed from V and 8 bases from J, the gap between germline ends came to 16 bases. CDR1 and CDR2 from the germline V gene are WSHSY and SAAADI. The CDR3 contains 14 residues. This chain's CDR3 is CASSDRVGPTEAFF. Here the CDR3 DNA reads TGCGCCAGCAGTGATCGGGTTGGGCCTACGGAAGCTTTCTTT.

Turning to this clone: In the same sample, other DNA sequences code for this CDR3. J is TRBJ1-5 and V is TRBV9, with D unclear. Trimming stripped 2 bases from V and 0 bases from J, with 3 bases between. The CDR3 sequence is 13 residues long. Germline assignment: CDR1 SGDLS and CDR2 YYNGEE. Here the CDR3 reads CASSVGSNQPQHF. The CDR3 DNA reads TGTGCCAGCAGCGTGGGTAGCAATCAGCCCCAGCATTTT.

The chain carries TRBV28 and TRBJ2-1; D perhaps matches TRBD1 (6 bases). V lost 6 bases and J lost 0, with 9 bases in between. The CDR3 spans 14 residues. Germline assignment: CDR1 MDHEN and CDR2 SYDVKM. The CDR3 sequence: CASSYRASYNEQFF. The CDR3, as DNA: TGTGCCAGCAGCTACAGGGCCTCCTACAATGAGCAGTTCTTC.

Of note for this clone: One end of the junction fails to match germline, which may point to a read error. This chain uses TRBV7-7 with TRBJ2-2; D call uncertain. CDR1 is SSHAT and CDR2 is FNYEAQ in the germline V gene (reference sequence). The CDR3 has 12 amino acids. The CDR3: CASSANGGELFF. As DNA, the CDR3 is TGTGCTAGCAGCGCCAATGGTGGGGAGCTGTTTTTT. Filled out from reference TRBV7-7 and TRBJ2-2, the complete variable domain reads GAGVSQSPRYKVTKRGQDVTLRCDPISSHATLYWYQQALGQGPEFLTYFNYEAQPDKSGLPSDRFSAERPEGSISTLTIQRTEQRDSAMYRCASSANGGELFFGEGSRLTVL.